This T cell receptor (beta chain) was identified in a study of blood T cell repertoires in COVID-19. Study at large: Specimens from acute and convalescent COVID-19 originated in the United States, Italy and Spain. PBMCs, B-cell-depleted T cells, or T cells provided the cDNA or gDNA that made up the material.

A word on this clone: Different DNA sequences within this sample yield the same CDR3.

From germline, CDR1 is SGHRS and CDR2 YFSETQ. After removal of 4 bases from V and 0 bases from J, the junction contained 5 bases not matched to a gene. The length of the CDR3 is 16 residues. Original handling: Reference gene primer amplification yielded estimated nucleated cell counts. The table came from immunoSEQ multiplex PCR; TCRdb's copy has only in-frame clones and leaves some out. The V and J calls and clone size come from that table; D and trimming were worked out from the DNA. The sample includes tens of thousands of clones, about 91% of them seen just once. This sequence originates from a woman between 70 and 85 years old with acute or convalescent COVID-19. This chain uses TRBV5-1 with TRBJ1-3; 9 bases align to TRBD1. The sequencing input was peripheral blood. CDR3 nucleotide sequence: TGCGCCAGCAGCCCGACAGGGGGTCTCTCTGGAAACACCATATATTTT. It codes for CASSPTGGLSGNTIYF.